The next 27 T cell receptor beta chains were all read from a single sample in a study of blood T cell repertoires in COVID-19. This table comes from immunoSEQ multiplex PCR, and its TCRdb copy is limited to in-frame clones, with some not included. The top ten hold approximately 15% of the sample, which has fewer than 40,000 clones, about 85% seen once. Sequences were obtained from peripheral blood. The receptors derive from a human donor in a cohort sampled during active COVID-19.

This rearrangement joins TRBV4-2 to TRBJ1-1, with D hard to call. The CDR3 length is 14 residues. Germline V gene lookup returns CDR1 LGHNA and CDR2 YNFKEQ. V was shortened by 4 bases and J by 4 bases, with 13 bases between the two germline ends. The CDR3 reads CASSLYGVSTEAFF. CDR3 DNA sequence: TGTGCCAGCAGCCTCTACGGTGTTAGCACTGAAGCTTTCTTT.

This clone was counted a single time. The rearrangement uses TRBV6-1 and TRBJ2-5; D remains ambiguous. Trimming pared 0 bases from V and 1 base from J, leaving 9 bases between. Germline V gene lookup returns CDR1 MNHNS and CDR2 SASEGT. This CDR3 is 15 amino acids long. CDR3 loop: CASSEALDFQETQYF. CDR3 in DNA: TGTGCCAGCAGTGAAGCGTTAGACTTCCAAGAGACCCAGTACTTC.

The CDR3 nucleotides are TGTGCCAGCAGCCCCGACAGGGCACCTAGCACAGATACGCAGTATTTT. It yields the protein CASSPDRAPSTDTQYF. V usage is TRBV9 and J usage is TRBJ2-3; 7 nucleotides line up with TRBD1. The germline V gene has CDR1 SGDLS and CDR2 YYNGEE. CDR3 length: 16 amino acids. V trimming: 4 bases; J trimming: 0 bases; junction bases outside the gene matches: 8.

The rearrangement uses TRBV11-3 and TRBJ2-3, with 10 bases matching TRBD2. CDR1 is SGHNT, CDR2 YENEEA, per germline. J lost 2 bases, V lost 1 base, and 3 bases had no gene match. This CDR3 region has 16 residues. CDR3: CASSLGLAGATDTQYF. Here the CDR3 DNA reads TGTGCCAGCAGCTTAGGTCTAGCGGGGGCCACAGATACGCAGTATTTT.

The CDR3: CASSTGTGPYEQYF. The DNA of the CDR3 is TGTGCCAGCAGCACCGGGACAGGACCCTACGAGCAGTACTTC. The chain has TRBV7-8 and TRBJ2-7, with 8 bases aligning to TRBD1. From germline, CDR1 is SGHVS and CDR2 FQNEAQ. This CDR3 contains 14 residues. With V trimmed by 5 bases and J by 2 bases, 5 bases remained unmatched.

The rearrangement uses TRBV18 and TRBJ1-1; 8 nucleotides agree with TRBD1. The V segment lost 2 bases and the J segment 8 bases; nucleotides outside the gene matches: 4. The CDR3 extends over 13 amino acids. Germline V gene sequence: CDR1 KGHSH, CDR2 LQKENI. The CDR3 spells CASSPARDREAFF. The CDR3 region has the DNA TGTGCCAGCTCACCAGCTAGGGACAGGGAAGCTTTCTTT.

The CDR3 coding sequence is TGTGCCAGCAGTTACCAAAGGGGTACTAACTATGGCTACACCTTC. Its translation is CASSYQRGTNYGYTF. The V and J genes are TRBV6-2 or TRBV6-3 and TRBJ1-2, with a tentative D call TRBD1 (5 bases). Germline CDR1 and CDR2: MNHEY and SVGEGT. This CDR3 has 15 residues. V shed 2 bases and J shed 0 bases, with 10 bases lying between them.

This clone was recorded only once. CDR3 DNA: TGTGCCACCAGTGGGAACAGGGGCCCCAATCAGCCCCAGCATTTT. Protein product: CATSGNRGPNQPQHF. The rearrangement uses TRBV24-1 and TRBJ1-5; 7 bases are shared with TRBD1. Unmatched junction bases numbered 6, after V lost 5 bases and J lost 3 bases. The germline V gene encodes CDR1 KGHDR and CDR2 SFDVKD. There are 15 residues in the CDR3.

The chain combines TRBV6-5 with TRBJ2-3; D gene uncertain. This CDR3 has 13 amino acids. Deletions cut 3 bases from V and 3 bases from J, with 7 bases between. Germline CDR1 and CDR2: MNHEY and SVGAGI. The CDR3 here is CASSYFQTDTQYF. The CDR3 DNA reads TGTGCCAGCAGTTATTTTCAGACAGATACGCAGTATTTT.

The chain is built from TRBV28 and TRBJ1-6; D is uncertain. CDR3 length: 14 amino acids. The V gene's germline CDR1 is MDHEN and CDR2 SYDVKM. With 6 bases removed from V and 8 bases from J, the gap between germline ends came to 14 bases. The CDR3 protein is CASSPGSSYSPLHF. The DNA for the CDR3 is TGTGCCAGCAGCCCGGGATCATCTTATTCACCCCTCCACTTT.

The chain uses TRBV5-1 and TRBJ2-2; a weak D match, TRBD2 (6 bases). Germline CDR1 reads SGHRS; CDR2 reads YFSETQ. The ends were cut back, 4 bases at V and 6 bases at J, with 19 bases in the middle. The CDR3 sequence is 16 residues long. The CDR3 loop is CASSPIRGFQPGELFF. Written as DNA, the CDR3 is TGCGCCAGCAGCCCGATACGGGGGTTCCAACCCGGGGAGCTGTTTTTT.

The chain combines TRBV7-9 with TRBJ1-4; 11 bases are a match to TRBD1. Trimming took 7 bases from V and 7 from J; bases not matched to a gene: 14. Germline V gene data show CDR1 as SEHNR and CDR2 as FQNEAQ (reference sequence). This CDR3 spans 17 amino acids. The CDR3 DNA follows: TGTGCCAGCAAACGTACAACCGGGACAGGGGGGCGTGAAAAACTGTTTTTT. It encodes CASKRTTGTGGREKLFF.

This chain uses TRBV7-8 with TRBJ2-2; 10 positions agree with TRBD2. Per germline, CDR1 SGHVS and CDR2 FQNEAQ. J lost 5 bases, V lost 1 base, and 4 bases had no gene match. This CDR3 region has 16 residues. The CDR3 bases are TGTGCCAGCAGCTTAGGGGTAGCGGGGGGAACCGGGGAGCTGTTTTTT. Its protein is CASSLGVAGGTGELFF.

The chain carries TRBV3-1 (or the pseudogene TRBV3-2) and TRBJ2-1; TRBD2 matches 11 bases. The CDR3 has 16 residues. Germline V gives CDR1 LGHDT, CDR2 YNNKEL (reference sequence). With 1 base clipped from V and 9 bases from J, the junction kept 8 bases outside the gene matches. The CDR3 protein is CASSQVALAGEGEQFF. CDR3 sequence (DNA): TGTGCCAGCAGCCAAGTGGCACTAGCGGGGGAGGGTGAGCAGTTCTTC.

This clone was detected a few times. As DNA, the CDR3 is TGTGCCAGCAGCTTGGACAGGGGGCTTGCCTACGAGCAGTACTTC. Its translation is CASSLDRGLAYEQYF. The V gene is TRBV7-9, the J gene TRBJ2-7, with 11 bases lining up with TRBD1. Per the germline V gene, CDR1 is SEHNR and CDR2 is FQNEAQ (reference sequence). J gave up 2 bases and V 3 bases, and 3 bases lay outside the gene matches. The CDR3 runs 15 residues.

V and J are TRBV6-5 and TRBJ2-6; D ambiguous. CDR1 is MNHEY and CDR2 is SVGAGI in the germline V gene. CDR3 length: 15 residues. Trimming left V 7 bases short and J 0 bases short, with 10 bases between. CDR3 nucleotides: TGTGCCAGCACTATCGGTAACTCTGGGGCCAACGTCCTGACTTTC. Translated: CASTIGNSGANVLTF.

This rearrangement joins TRBV29-1 to TRBJ1-1; the D gene is possibly TRBD1 (6 bases). The CDR3 is made up of 14 amino acids. With 7 bases removed from V and 3 bases from J, the gap between germline ends came to 18 bases. Germline CDR1 reads SQVTM; CDR2 reads ANQGSEA. CDR3 in DNA: TGCAGCGGGGACACCGCCCTTGGGTACACTGAAGCTTTCTTT. The encoded protein is CSGDTALGYTEAFF.

This clone occurred once. This chain joins TRBV7-2 and TRBJ2-2, with 9 bases matching TRBD2. Trimming cost V 6 bases and J 8 bases; bases outside gene matches: 10. This CDR3 spans 15 amino acids. Germline loops: CDR1 SGHTA, CDR2 FQGNSA. This CDR3 reads CASRPRLAAIGELFF. CDR3 bases: TGTGCCAGCAGACCTAGACTAGCGGCGATAGGGGAGCTGTTTTTT.

The chain combines TRBV3-1 (or the pseudogene TRBV3-2) with TRBJ2-7; D unresolved. V gave up 2 bases and J gave up 5 bases, with 13 bases separating them. Germline CDR1 and CDR2: LGHDT and YNNKEL (reference sequence). The CDR3 length is 14 residues. CDR3 nucleotide sequence: TGTGCCAGCAGCCAAATGGCAGGAAAGGACGAGCAGTACTTC. This gives the protein CASSQMAGKDEQYF.

The chain links TRBV30 to TRBJ2-5; D remains unclear. Germline V lookup: CDR1 GTSNPN, CDR2 SVGIG (reference sequence). CDR3 length: 13 amino acids. V was trimmed by 4 bases and J by 1 base, leaving 10 bases between them. The chain's CDR3 is CAWTHLSQETQYF. As DNA, the CDR3 is TGTGCCTGGACCCACCTAAGCCAAGAGACCCAGTACTTC.

This clone came up a few times. The V and J genes are TRBV7-3 and TRBJ2-3, with 11 bases aligning to TRBD2. V dropped 3 bases and J dropped 4; count of bases not matched to a gene: 0. This CDR3 has 14 amino acids. Looked up from germline, CDR1 is SGHTA and CDR2 is FQGTGA. As DNA, the CDR3 is TGTGCCAGCAGCTTGGGACTAGCGGCAGATACGCAGTATTTT. Amino acids: CASSLGLAADTQYF.

This chain uses TRBV4-1 with TRBJ2-5; 13 bases map to TRBD2. The CDR3 runs 18 residues. Germline V gene lookup returns CDR1 MGHRA and CDR2 YSYEKL. The V segment lost 0 bases and the J segment 7 bases; nucleotides outside the gene matches: 11. CDR3 protein: CASSQERGTSGEYGTQYF. CDR3 coding DNA: TGCGCCAGCAGCCAAGAAAGGGGGACTAGCGGGGAATACGGGACCCAGTACTTC.

The chain has TRBV27 and TRBJ1-1; TRBD1 is a possible D gene (6 bases). Germline values: CDR1 MNHEY, CDR2 SMNVEV (reference sequence). The ends were cut back, 6 bases at V and 3 bases at J, with 11 bases in the middle. CDR3 length: 13 residues. This chain's CDR3 is CASSPGVYTEAFF. The CDR3, as DNA: TGTGCCAGCAGCCCAGGGGTTTACACTGAAGCTTTCTTT.

The chain joins TRBV18 to TRBJ2-7; 7 nucleotides agree with TRBD2. The ends lost 4 bases at V and 0 bases at J; junction bases unmatched: 9. The CDR3 covers 16 residues. Germline CDR1 is KGHSH and CDR2 is LQKENI. CDR3 DNA: TGTGCCAGCTCACAAACGATGGGAGGGAGCTCCTACGAGCAGTACTTC. It translates to CASSQTMGGSSYEQYF.

The chain recombines TRBV5-1 with TRBJ2-5; D is uncertain. The CDR3 has 14 residues. Trimming pared 1 base from V and 2 bases from J, leaving 9 bases between. In germline, CDR1 is SGHRS, CDR2 YFSETQ. CDR3 DNA sequence: TGCGCCAGCAGCTTGTTGGGCACTCAAGAGACCCAGTACTTC. Protein sequence: CASSLLGTQETQYF.

J is TRBJ2-3 and V is TRBV29-1; tentative D call: TRBD1 (6 bases). Germline V gives CDR1 SQVTM, CDR2 ANQGSEA. V was pared by 6 bases and J by 2 bases, with 9 bases between. The CDR3 contains 12 residues. The CDR3 DNA reads as TGCAGCGTCGGGACACACACAGATACGCAGTATTTT. It specifies CSVGTHTDTQYF.

The V gene is TRBV4-1, the J gene TRBJ2-7; a weak D match, TRBD2 (5 bases). Per germline, CDR1 MGHRA and CDR2 YSYEKL. Trimming took 0 bases from V and 0 from J, leaving 9 bases between them. The CDR3 has 15 amino acids. The CDR3 reads CASSQESGSSYEQYF. In DNA, the CDR3 is TGCGCCAGCAGCCAAGAATCGGGGAGCTCCTACGAGCAGTACTTC.